This T cell receptor (beta chain) was profiled in a study of metastatic and nonmetastatic thyroid tumors (dated by TCRdb to 2019 to 2021). Background on the whole study: Repertoires were compared across peripheral blood and tumor or nodule tissue samples from malignant and benign thyroid patients. Results the study describes overall, beyond this receptor: In both blood and tumor samples, TCR beta diversity was reported to be significantly higher in malignant tumors than in benign nodules.

This clone was seen ten or more times. Its antigen target is currently unknown. Per-base quality was not reported, and no clone a single base away is much larger than it. The CDR3 contains 12 residues, cysteine and phenylalanine counted. Here the CDR3 DNA is all that survives: 36 bases in frame from base 1. Trimming costs V 6 bases and J 8 bases, and their ends lie 14 bases apart. In the germline V gene, CDR1 corresponds to SGHRS and CDR2 to YFSETQ. None of the patients had been given any treatment before thyroid surgery. Patient clinical samples collected from the early 2010s to the late 2010s were retrospectively analysed using T-cell receptor beta sequencing. The library was produced with PCR. Sequenced using an Illumina HiSeq 4000. High-throughput sequencing was used to profile the TCR beta-chain CDR3 region of each patient. Per the source publication's procedure: A classifier to discriminate distant-metastatic papillary thyroid cancer patients was built from CDR3 differences across clinicopathological groups. Repertoire diversity was assessed with the Shannon index, and tumor-blood repertoire similarity with the Morisita-Horn index. TCRdb reworked the public reads: Q25 trimming with fastp, MiXCR clone assembly, productive beta chains retained. The V and J calls come from TCRdb's annotation, not from the publication. The sample includes 7,000 to 9,500 clones, with roughly a quarter observed a single time. The biggest ten clones account for about 14% of the sample.

The chain is assembled from TRBV5-1 and TRBJ1-2; no D gene is confidently identified. Specimen: tumor tissue. The source is a female donor with papillary thyroid cancer or a benign thyroid nodule (not recorded which). Some clones in this sample may be carry-over from other donors' samples. The CDR3 amino acid sequence is: CASTGSGLGYTF. The nucleotide sequence reads as follows: TGCGCCAGCACCGGAAGTGGCCTCGGCTACACCTTC.